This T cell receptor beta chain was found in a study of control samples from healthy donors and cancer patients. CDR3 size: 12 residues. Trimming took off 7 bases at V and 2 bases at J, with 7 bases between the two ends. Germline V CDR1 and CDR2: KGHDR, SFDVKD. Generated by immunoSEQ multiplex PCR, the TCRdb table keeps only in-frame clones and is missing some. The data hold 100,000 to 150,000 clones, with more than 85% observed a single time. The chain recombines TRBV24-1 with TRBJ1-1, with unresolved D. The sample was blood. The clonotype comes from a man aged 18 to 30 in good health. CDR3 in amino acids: CATRDGNTEAFF. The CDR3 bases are TGTGCCACCAGGGACGGCAACACTGAAGCTTTCTTT.